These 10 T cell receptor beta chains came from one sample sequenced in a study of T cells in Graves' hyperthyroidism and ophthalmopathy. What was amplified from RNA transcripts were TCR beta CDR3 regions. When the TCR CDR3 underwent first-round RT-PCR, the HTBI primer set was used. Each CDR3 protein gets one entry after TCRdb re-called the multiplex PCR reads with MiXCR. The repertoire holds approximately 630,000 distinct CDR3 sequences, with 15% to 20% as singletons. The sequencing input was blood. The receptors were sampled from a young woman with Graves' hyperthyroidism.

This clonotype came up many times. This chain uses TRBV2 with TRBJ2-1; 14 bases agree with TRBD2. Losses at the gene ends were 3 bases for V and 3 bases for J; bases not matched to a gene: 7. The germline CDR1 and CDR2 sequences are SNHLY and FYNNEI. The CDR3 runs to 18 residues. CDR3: CASSERGLAGVGYNEQFF. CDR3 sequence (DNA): TGTGCCAGCAGTGAGAGGGGACTAGCGGGAGTCGGCTACAATGAGCAGTTCTTC.

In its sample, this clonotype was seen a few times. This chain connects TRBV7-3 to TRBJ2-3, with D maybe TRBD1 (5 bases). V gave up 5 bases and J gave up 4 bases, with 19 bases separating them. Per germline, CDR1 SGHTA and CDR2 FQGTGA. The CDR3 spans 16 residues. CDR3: CASSPRGPRGADTQYF. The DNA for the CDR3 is TGTGCCAGCAGCCCCCGTGGTCCTAGGGGCGCAGATACGCAGTATTTT.

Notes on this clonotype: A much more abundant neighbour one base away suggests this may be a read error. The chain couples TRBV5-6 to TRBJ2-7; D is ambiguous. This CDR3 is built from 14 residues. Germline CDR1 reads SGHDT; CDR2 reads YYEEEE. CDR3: CASSLRTKTYAQYF. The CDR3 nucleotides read TGTGCCAGCAGCTTAAGGACCAAGACCTACGCGCAGTACTTC. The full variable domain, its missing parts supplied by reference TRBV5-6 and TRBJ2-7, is DAGVTQSPTHLIKTRGQQVTLRCSPKSGHDTVSWYQQALGQGPQFIFQYYEEEERQRGNFPDRFSGHQFPNYSSELNVNALLLGDSALYLCASSLRTKTYAQYFGPGTRLTVT.

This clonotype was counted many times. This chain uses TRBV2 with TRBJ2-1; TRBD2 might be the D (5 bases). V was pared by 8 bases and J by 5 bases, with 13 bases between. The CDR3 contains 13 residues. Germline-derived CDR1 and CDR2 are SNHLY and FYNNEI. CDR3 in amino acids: CASVRTPNNEQFF. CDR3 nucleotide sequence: TGTGCCAGCGTCAGGACTCCAAACAATGAGCAGTTCTTC.

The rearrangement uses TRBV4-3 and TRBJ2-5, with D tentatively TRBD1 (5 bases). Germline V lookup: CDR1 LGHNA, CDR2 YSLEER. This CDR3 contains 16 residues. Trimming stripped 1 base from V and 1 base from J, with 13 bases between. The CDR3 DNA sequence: TGCGCCAGCAGCCAAGGGACCTGGGGCAGCCAAGAGACCCAGTACTTC. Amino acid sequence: CASSQGTWGSQETQYF.

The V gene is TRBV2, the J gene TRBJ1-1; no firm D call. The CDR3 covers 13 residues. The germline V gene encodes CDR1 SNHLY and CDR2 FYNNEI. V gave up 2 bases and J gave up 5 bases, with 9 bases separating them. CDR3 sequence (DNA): TGTGCCAGCAGTGAATCTCTGGGGACTGAAGCTTTCTTT. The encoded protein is CASSESLGTEAFF.

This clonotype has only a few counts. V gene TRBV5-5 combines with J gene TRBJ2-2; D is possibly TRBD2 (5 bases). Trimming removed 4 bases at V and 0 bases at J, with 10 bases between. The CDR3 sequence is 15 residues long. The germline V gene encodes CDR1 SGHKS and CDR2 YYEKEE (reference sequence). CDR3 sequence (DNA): TGTGCCAGCAGCCTTGGACTTACGAACACCGGGGAGCTGTTTTTT. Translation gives CASSLGLTNTGELFF.

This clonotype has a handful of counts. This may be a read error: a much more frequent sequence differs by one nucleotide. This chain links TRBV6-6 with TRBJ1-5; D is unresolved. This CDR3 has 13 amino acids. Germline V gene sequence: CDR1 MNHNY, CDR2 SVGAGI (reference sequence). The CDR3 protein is CASGYARYQPQHF. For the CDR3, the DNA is TGTGCCAGCGGTTACGCCCGGTATCAGCCCCAGCATTTT.

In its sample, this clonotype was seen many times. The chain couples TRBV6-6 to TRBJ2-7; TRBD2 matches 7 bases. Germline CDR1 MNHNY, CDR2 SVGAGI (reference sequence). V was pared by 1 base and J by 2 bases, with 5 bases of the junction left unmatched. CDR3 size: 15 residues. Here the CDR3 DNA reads TGTGCCAGCAGTTACTTCCCGGGGGGTCCCTACGAGCAGTACTTC. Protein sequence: CASSYFPGGPYEQYF.

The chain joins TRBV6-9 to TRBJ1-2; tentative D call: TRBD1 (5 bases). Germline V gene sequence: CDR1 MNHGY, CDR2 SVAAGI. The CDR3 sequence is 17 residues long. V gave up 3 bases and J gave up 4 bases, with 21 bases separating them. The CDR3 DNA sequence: TGTGCCAGCAGTTACGTCTTAGGGACCAAGGAGGGCTATGGCTACACCTTC. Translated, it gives CASSYVLGTKEGYGYTF.